This TCR beta chain stems from a study of monozygotic twins with inflammatory bowel disease. TCRdb reworked the 5' RACE reads into one entry per CDR3 protein, no DNA. Seen in this sample are a few hundred thousand distinct CDR3 sequences; the ten most common clones hold roughly 2.6%. The germline CDR1 and CDR2 sequences are MGHDK and SYGVNS. The CDR3 spans 14 residues. The sequence was obtained from a human donor with ulcerative colitis or Crohn's disease, or a healthy co-twin of an affected twin (not recorded which). Sample: blood. This chain connects TRBV25-1 to TRBJ2-7. The CDR3 here is CASSDREYLRGQYF.